This T cell receptor (beta chain) was identified in a study of cytomegalovirus exposure and HLA in healthy donors. PCR used 60 Vbeta primers and 13 Jbeta primers. The method was immunoSEQ multiplex PCR; TCRdb's version includes in-frame clones alone and lacks a portion of them. The sample gives tens of thousands of clones, more than 60% of which show up once; around 21% is in the top ten. Germline loops: CDR1 SNHLY, CDR2 FYNNEI. The CDR3 runs to 15 residues. The V end lost 4 bases, the J end lost 6 bases, and 15 bases lay between the germline ends. The sequenced sample consisted of PBMCs. The chain employs TRBV2 and TRBJ2-2, with a possible D match to TRBD2 (6 bases). The source of this sequence is a woman in her forties in good health and CMV-seropositive. CDR3 sequence: CASSGRRGVSGELFF. The CDR3 nucleotides read TGTGCCAGCAGTGGTAGGAGGGGAGTCTCCGGGGAGCTGTTTTTT.